What follows are 7 T cell receptor beta chains derived from one specimen sequenced in a study of shared clonotypes between healthy human individuals. Clones were read by immunoSEQ multiplex PCR, and TCRdb kept only the in-frame ones, dropping some. The data hold about 2.4 million clones, with more than 90% observed a single time. Sequences were obtained from naive CD4+ T cells sorted from blood. The subset denotes: CD45RA+ positively selected. The source is a man younger than 35 in good health.

The V and J genes are TRBV2 and TRBJ2-5; tentatively, D is TRBD2 (6 bases). The CDR3 is made up of 13 amino acids. Trimming removed 5 bases at V and 2 bases at J, with 9 bases between. In germline, CDR1 is SNHLY, CDR2 FYNNEI. The CDR3 bases are TGTGCCAGCAGTAAGGGGAGGCAAGAGACCCAGTACTTC. Its protein product is CASSKGRQETQYF.

This clone was detected once. This rearrangement joins TRBV11-2 to TRBJ2-3; 9 bases align to TRBD2. The V and J ends lost 1 base and 0 bases, in that order; junction bases with no gene match: 5. The CDR3 extends over 17 amino acids. Germline V gene sequence: CDR1 SGHAT, CDR2 FQNNGV. The CDR3 bases are TGTGCCAGCAGCTTAGTTTGGGGACTAGCAAGCACAGATACGCAGTATTTT. It codes for CASSLVWGLASTDTQYF. The whole variable domain, remainder taken from reference TRBV11-2 and TRBJ2-3, is EAGVAQSPRYKIIEKRQSVAFWCNPISGHATLYWYQQILGQGPKLLIQFQNNGVVDDSQLPKDRFSAERLKGVDSTLKIQPAKLEDSAVYLCASSLVWGLASTDTQYFGPGTRLTVL.

The CDR3 spells CASSSGHETQYF. CDR3 coding DNA: TGTGCCAGCAGCTCGGGACATGAGACCCAGTACTTC. V usage is TRBV7-2 and J usage is TRBJ2-5; D is perhaps TRBD1 (6 bases). CDR1 and CDR2 from the germline V gene are SGHTA and FQGNSA. This CDR3 is built from 12 residues. V dropped 4 bases and J dropped 5 bases, with 8 bases sitting between them. The full variable domain, rest sourced from reference TRBV7-2 and TRBJ2-5, is GAGVSQSPSNKVTEKGKDVELRCDPISGHTALYWYRQSLGQGLEFLIYFQGNSAPDKSGLPSDRFSAERTGGSVSTLTIQRTQQEDSAVYLCASSSGHETQYFGPGTRLLVL.

The chain links TRBV2 to TRBJ1-4; 10 bases match TRBD1. After removal of 4 bases from V and 7 bases from J, the junction contained 3 bases not matched to a gene. Germline V gene lookup returns CDR1 SNHLY and CDR2 FYNNEI. This CDR3 region has 14 residues. CDR3 in amino acids: CASSGQGASEKLFF. CDR3 bases: TGTGCCAGCAGTGGACAGGGGGCGAGTGAAAAACTGTTTTTT.

V gene TRBV11-2 combines with J gene TRBJ2-5, with 8 bases lining up with TRBD2. The germline CDR1 and CDR2 sequences are SGHAT and FQNNGV. This CDR3 spans 15 amino acids. Unmatched junction bases numbered 4, after V lost 3 bases and J lost 1 base. CDR3 sequence: CASSFAGGFQETQYF. The CDR3 DNA sequence: TGTGCCAGCAGCTTTGCGGGGGGCTTCCAAGAGACCCAGTACTTC.

This clone was recorded only once. The chain recombines TRBV11-2 with TRBJ2-1, with 9 positions matching TRBD2. CDR3 length: 15 residues. The germline gives CDR1 SGHAT, CDR2 FQNNGV. The V segment lost 5 bases and the J segment 7 bases; nucleotides outside the gene matches: 9. CDR3 bases: TGTGCCAGCAGCGCAGGTAGCGGGAGCTGGAATGAGCAGTTCTTC. It encodes CASSAGSGSWNEQFF.

The rearrangement links TRBV5-5 to TRBJ1-3; D is unresolved. This CDR3 contains 15 residues. Trimming took off 6 bases at V and 7 bases at J, with 20 bases between the two ends. The germline CDR1 and CDR2 sequences are SGHKS and YYEKEE (reference sequence). The CDR3 loop reads CASKVGNPPQNTIYF. CDR3 in DNA: TGTGCCAGCAAGGTGGGGAACCCCCCCCAGAACACCATATATTTT.